These 21 T cell receptor beta chains originate from one sample sequenced in a study of blood T cells in healthy people across ages. Next came a second PCR, run for about 7 to 12 cycles, which used a sample-barcoded 5' primer along with a J-beta primer mix. TCRdb reprocessed the 5' RACE reads via MiXCR and lists one record per CDR3 protein. The table has about 900,000 distinct CDR3 sequences, about 44% seen once; the top ten hold around 15%. The sequenced material came from blood. These receptors were taken from a man aged 30 to 45 in good health.

The CDR3 DNA reads as TGTGCCATCAGAGAGACAGGGGGGGTCTACGAGCAGTACTTC. Translation gives CAIRETGGVYEQYF. The chain links TRBV10-3 to TRBJ2-7, with 9 bases that match TRBD1. Germline CDR1 is ENHRY and CDR2 is SYGVKD. The CDR3 is 14 amino acids. The J segment lost 3 bases and the V segment lost 6 bases, leaving 6 bases of the junction unmatched.

J is TRBJ2-1 and V is TRBV27, with 9 bases aligning to TRBD1. The CDR3 extends over 15 amino acids. From germline, CDR1 is MNHEY and CDR2 SMNVEV (reference sequence). With 2 bases clipped from V and 5 bases from J, the junction kept 4 bases outside the gene matches. In DNA form, the CDR3 reads TGTGCCAGCAGTTTAATATGGGACAGGGACAATGAGCAGTTCTTC. Residues: CASSLIWDRDNEQFF.

This clonotype was observed a handful of times. The chain is built from TRBV10-3 and TRBJ2-7, with D maybe TRBD1 (5 bases). The germline CDR1 and CDR2 sequences are ENHRY and SYGVKD. This CDR3 has 13 residues. V dropped 3 bases and J dropped 6 bases, with 12 bases sitting between them. As DNA, the CDR3 is TGTGCCATCAGTGACGCAGGGATCCGCGAGCAGTACTTC. Encoded protein: CAISDAGIREQYF.

This chain uses TRBV4-2 with TRBJ2-1; 12 bases align to TRBD2. V trimming: 3 bases; J trimming: 7 bases; junction bases outside the gene matches: 7. CDR3 length: 16 amino acids. In germline, CDR1 is LGHNA, CDR2 YNFKEQ. The CDR3 DNA reads TGTGCCAGCAGCCAGCTTCTAGCGGGGGGGGTAAATGAGCAGTTCTTC. Its translation is CASSQLLAGGVNEQFF.

The sample holds many counts of this clonotype. This chain connects TRBV18 to TRBJ2-1; D gene ambiguous. V lost 8 bases and J lost 5, with 7 bases in between. Germline V gene sequence: CDR1 KGHSH, CDR2 LQKENI. This CDR3 has 11 residues. The DNA for the CDR3 is TGTGCCAGCAGCCCGGACAATGAGCAGTTCTTC. This codes for CASSPDNEQFF.

This rearrangement joins TRBV5-6 to TRBJ2-1; 14 positions match TRBD2. Germline assignment: CDR1 SGHDT and CDR2 YYEEEE. This CDR3 spans 16 amino acids. J was trimmed by 6 bases and V by 0 bases; bases with no gene match: 2. CDR3 protein: CASSLGTSGGINEQFF. DNA of the CDR3: TGTGCCAGCAGCTTGGGGACTAGCGGGGGGATCAATGAGCAGTTCTTC.

The chain uses TRBV28 and TRBJ1-5, with D possibly TRBD1 on 5 matching bases. Germline loops: CDR1 MDHEN, CDR2 SYDVKM. V was pared by 6 bases and J by 1 base, with 19 bases between. The CDR3 contains 17 residues. CDR3 sequence reads: CASSLLRIRDSNQPQHF. In nucleotides, the CDR3 is TGTGCCAGCAGCCTCCTGCGCATCAGGGACAGCAATCAGCCCCAGCATTTT.

The J gene is TRBJ1-5, the V gene TRBV7-9, with D unclear. Germline V gene sequence: CDR1 SEHNR, CDR2 FQNEAQ (reference sequence). V was clipped by 1 base and J by 7 bases, with 8 bases between them. The length of the CDR3 is 13 residues. CDR3 nucleotides: TGTGCCAGCAGCTTAGGCCCCGAACAGCCCCAGCATTTT. It specifies CASSLGPEQPQHF. Together with reference TRBV7-9 and TRBJ1-5, the CDR3 gives the full variable domain: DTGVSQNPRHKITKRGQNVTFRCDPISEHNRLYWYRQTLGQGPEFLTYFQNEAQLEKSRLLSDRFSAERPKGSFSTLEIQRTEQGDSAMYLCASSLGPEQPQHFGDGTRLSIL.

A few counts support this clonotype. This rearrangement joins TRBV27 to TRBJ2-3; D is possibly TRBD1 (5 bases). Per the germline V gene, CDR1 is MNHEY and CDR2 is SMNVEV (reference sequence). Between the trimmed V and J ends, which lost 2 bases and 1 base, there was a span of 10 bases. The length of the CDR3 is 15 residues. This chain's CDR3 is CASSLKGWGTDTQYF. CDR3 DNA sequence: TGTGCCAGCAGTTTAAAGGGGTGGGGCACAGATACGCAGTATTTT.

This clonotype has just a few counts. The gene calls are TRBV9 and TRBJ1-1; D not certain. V was shortened by 0 bases and J by 3 bases, with 9 bases between the two germline ends. Germline-derived CDR1 and CDR2 are SGDLS and YYNGEE. The CDR3 spans 14 residues. As DNA, the CDR3 is TGTGCCAGCAGCGTAGAGTCTGGGGACACTGAAGCTTTCTTT. Its translation: CASSVESGDTEAFF.

This clonotype was detected a few times. The gene calls are TRBV29-1 and TRBJ2-7, with TRBD1 matching over 8 bases. Germline assignment: CDR1 SQVTM and CDR2 ANQGSEA. Trimming took 6 bases from V and 6 from J; bases not matched to a gene: 13. The CDR3 is made up of 14 amino acids. The CDR3 sequence: CSVGAGGKTCEQYF. The CDR3 region has the DNA TGCAGCGTCGGAGCAGGGGGCAAAACTTGCGAGCAGTACTTC.

This clonotype was seen only once. The CDR3 DNA reads TGTGCCAGCAGCTTAGAAACGGGACAGGGGCTCCACGAGCAGTACTTC. Its translation is CASSLETGQGLHEQYF. J is TRBJ2-7 and V is TRBV13; the match to TRBD1 covers 10 bases. With 1 base clipped from V and 5 bases from J, the junction kept 8 bases outside the gene matches. CDR3 length equals 16 residues. Germline V gene data show CDR1 as PRHDT and CDR2 as FYEKMQ (reference sequence).

In this sample, this clonotype turned up a few times. The rearrangement links TRBV11-1 to TRBJ2-1, with a possible D match to TRBD1 (7 bases). Germline CDR1 is SGHAT and CDR2 is FQDESV (reference sequence). This CDR3 has 15 amino acids. V gave up 1 base and J gave up 9 bases, with 16 bases separating them. The chain's CDR3 is CASSLVGGPGGEQFF. CDR3 DNA sequence: TGTGCCAGCAGCTTAGTCGGGGGACCAGGGGGTGAGCAGTTCTTC. Looking up the rest from reference TRBV11-1 and TRBJ2-1 gives the full variable domain: EAEVAQSPRYKITEKSQAVAFWCDPISGHATLYWYRQILGQGPELLVQFQDESVVDDSQLPKDRFSAERLKGVDSTLKIQPAELGDSAMYLCASSLVGGPGGEQFFGPGTRLTVL.

CDR3 region: CASSESKETQYF. The CDR3 nucleotides are TGCGCCAGCAGTGAGTCGAAAGAGACCCAGTACTTC. The chain joins TRBV10-1 to TRBJ2-5; D remains ambiguous. Germline loops: CDR1 WNHNN, CDR2 SYGVQD (reference sequence). V was trimmed by 0 bases and J by 3 bases, leaving 2 bases between them. This CDR3 is 12 amino acids long.

This chain uses TRBV6-7 with TRBJ2-7, with 8 positions matching TRBD1. TRBV6-7 is an ORF; its function is uncertain. V was clipped by 10 bases and J by 4 bases; unmatched bases: 6. The CDR3 spans 12 residues. The DNA for the CDR3 is TGTGCCAACCGGGACAGGATGTACGAGCAGTACTTC. It encodes CANRDRMYEQYF.

The chain employs TRBV10-3 and TRBJ2-7, with no clear D. The germline V gene has CDR1 ENHRY and CDR2 SYGVKD. The germline V and J ends were trimmed by 3 bases and 0 bases, with 9 bases remaining between them. CDR3 size: 14 residues. The CDR3 DNA is TGTGCCATCAGTGATACCCGGACCTCCTACGAGCAGTACTTC. It codes for CAISDTRTSYEQYF.

This chain joins TRBV28 and TRBJ2-2; tentative D call: TRBD1 (5 bases). V was clipped by 4 bases and J by 5 bases, with 8 bases between them. Per the germline V gene, CDR1 is MDHEN and CDR2 is SYDVKM. This CDR3 region has 13 residues. In DNA, the CDR3 is TGTGCCAGCAGTTCAGGGAAAACCGGGGAGCTGTTTTTT. It codes for CASSSGKTGELFF.

This sequence joins TRBV2 and TRBJ2-5; TRBD2 might be the D (6 bases). The germline V gene has CDR1 SNHLY and CDR2 FYNNEI. This CDR3 is 15 amino acids long. V was cut by 8 bases and J by 11 bases, with 27 bases left in between. CDR3 residues: CASELQRADYNEQYF. The CDR3 nucleotides read TGTGCCAGCGAATTGCAGCGGGCCGACTACAATGAGCAGTACTTC.

In its sample, this clonotype was seen a few times. The genes are TRBV5-1 and TRBJ2-7, with D unclear. V was cut by 1 base and J by 3 bases, with 11 bases left in between. Germline V CDR1 and CDR2: SGHRS, YFSETQ. The CDR3 sequence is 14 residues long. CDR3 DNA sequence: TGCGCCAGCAGCTTGCAGTCGTTCCTCTACGAGCAGTACTTC. Translating it yields CASSLQSFLYEQYF.

This clonotype showed up just a few times. The chain is built from TRBV29-1 and TRBJ2-7, with 7 bases that match TRBD1. The CDR3 sequence is 13 residues long. The germline gives CDR1 SQVTM, CDR2 ANQGSEA. Trimming removed 4 bases from V and 0 bases from J; junction bases left unmatched: 3. The CDR3, as DNA: TGCAGCGTTGTACCAGGGGGCTCCTACGAGCAGTACTTC. Translation gives CSVVPGGSYEQYF.

This clonotype was counted between two and nine times. V gene TRBV3-1 combines with J gene TRBJ1-2; TRBD1 is a possible D gene (5 bases). CDR1 LGHDT and CDR2 YNNKEL come from the germline V gene (reference sequence). Trimming pared 4 bases from V and 6 bases from J, leaving 9 bases between. This CDR3 spans 12 amino acids. The CDR3 bases are TGTGCCAGCAGCCTAGGGGAGGATGGCTACACCTTC. Amino acids: CASSLGEDGYTF. Full variable domain (rest looked up from reference TRBV3-1 and TRBJ1-2): DTAVSQTPKYLVTQMGNDKSIKCEQNLGHDTMYWYKQDSKKFLKIMFSYNNKELIINETVPNRFSPKSPDKAHLNLHINSLELGDSAVYFCASSLGEDGYTFGSGTRLTVV.